This T cell receptor beta chain was recovered during a study of CD8+CD57+ T cells in acquired aplastic anemia. Researchers used genomic DNA as the template to profile TCR beta VDJ and CDR3. In TCRdb, the reads were re-called with MiXCR into one record per CDR3 protein. The sample includes roughly 420,000 distinct CDR3 sequences, around 68% of them seen just once. The CDR3 is made up of 13 amino acids. V dropped 2 bases and J dropped 2 bases, with 7 bases sitting between them. Germline V gene data show CDR1 as SGHKS and CDR2 as YYEKEE (reference sequence). This clonotype has at least ten counts. V gene TRBV5-5 combines with J gene TRBJ1-2, with D unclear. The TCR sequence derives from a human donor in good health, serving as a control. Sequenced material: sorted CD4+, CD8+, or CD8+CD57+ T cells (not recorded which) from PBMCs. Written as DNA, the CDR3 is TGTGCCAGCAGCTTAGGCGACAACTATGGCTACACCTTC. It translates to CASSLGDNYGYTF.